This TCR beta chain was captured in a study of cytomegalovirus exposure and HLA in healthy donors. Regarding the study as a whole: The listing of roughly 160 TCR beta chains classed them as cytomegalovirus-associated. Sequencing likely caused a cluster of highly shared sequence variants.

CDR3 length: 15 amino acids. CDR1 is LNHDA and CDR2 is SQIVND in the germline V gene (reference sequence). V was pared by 7 bases and J by 0 bases, with 5 bases of the junction left unmatched. Both 60 Vbeta primers and 13 Jbeta primers went into the PCR. TCRdb's copy holds only in-frame clones and misses some; the assay was immunoSEQ multiplex PCR. The top ten clones hold approximately 6.1% of a sample with approximately 150,000 clones, about 80% of them seen once. This clone appeared a few times. What it binds is unknown. This TCR came from a man aged 25-40 years in good health and CMV-seropositive. The chain uses TRBV19 and TRBJ1-3; 8 nucleotides match TRBD1. Material: PBMCs. This chain's CDR3 is CASTPDRDSGNTIYF. The CDR3 region has the DNA TGTGCCAGTACCCCGGACAGGGACTCTGGAAACACCATATATTTT.